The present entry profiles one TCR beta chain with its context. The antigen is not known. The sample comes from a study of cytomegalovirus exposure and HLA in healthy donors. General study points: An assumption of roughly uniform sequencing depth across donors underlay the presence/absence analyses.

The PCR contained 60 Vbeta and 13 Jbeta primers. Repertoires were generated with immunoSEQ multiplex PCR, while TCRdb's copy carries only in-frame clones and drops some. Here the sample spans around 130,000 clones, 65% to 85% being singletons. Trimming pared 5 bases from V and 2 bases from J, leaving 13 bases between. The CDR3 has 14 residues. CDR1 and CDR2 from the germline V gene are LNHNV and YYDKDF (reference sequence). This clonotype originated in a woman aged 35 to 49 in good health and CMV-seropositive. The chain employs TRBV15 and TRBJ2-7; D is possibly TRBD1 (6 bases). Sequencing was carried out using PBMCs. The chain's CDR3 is CATSEAGQTYEQYF. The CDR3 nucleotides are TGTGCCACCAGCGAGGCTGGACAGACCTACGAGCAGTACTTC.